The entry below describes one T cell receptor (beta chain). Its specific antigen is unknown. Base qualities are not at hand, and no much larger clone is one base apart. TCR CDR3 regions were amplified from genomic DNA by multiplex PCR using the deep immunoSEQ assay. For each cell subset, the extracted genomic DNA was distributed evenly across all wells of several immunoSEQ 96-well plates, and each plate served as one replicate. Each replicate PCR for sorted subsets received 200 ng genomic DNA, equal to 28,000 or so T cell genomes. The purified libraries were quantified using a Qubit 3.0 fluorometer, sized with a Bioanalyzer 2100, and then quantified again using the KAPA Library Quantification kit. Every immunoSEQ 96-well plate was sequenced on a separate single-read 150-cycle Illumina NextSeq 550 flow cell. In the authors' own workflow: Because the immunoSEQ output held only junctional sequences and lacked quality scores, the filtering could not match the filtering applied to full-length reads. Sequences were annotated with PyIR, a Python wrapper for IgBLAST v1.9, and V/J genes and CDR3 were assigned using IMGT germline references. Any read was removed if the V/J assignment was weak (E-value above 1e-6), the CDR3 was missing, or the read contained stop codons, out-of-frame junctions, or ambiguous translated residues. A V3J clonotype was defined by an identical inferred V gene, J gene, and CDR3 amino acid sequence. Percentage overlap between repertoires was calculated by dividing the number of shared unique clonotypes by the size of the smaller repertoire. Three approaches were used to assess repertoire richness: RTK rarefaction, the Chao1 estimator, and Recon v2.1 estimates of unobserved clonotypes. Generation probabilities were computed with OLGA for all TCRbeta clonotypes obtained by the gDNA method from several donors. TCRdb provides this immuneACCESS table in a form limited to in-frame rearrangements. Some clones are lacking; in checked studies, under half of them reflect an unresolved V gene, and why the rest are absent is not known. Clonal size and the V and J genes are those of that table, whereas D and trimming came from the DNA. The sample profile shows about a million clones; around 77% of them were found once. The leading ten clones occupy 0.89% of the sample.

The sample belongs to a study of shared clonotypes between healthy human individuals (dated by TCRdb to about 2020). For the wider study: The cohort comprised a couple of women and a few men aged 18 to 49 years. To estimate repertoire size and how much clonotypes are shared between individuals, the study performed deep sequencing of blood TCR repertoires from a few healthy adults. To increase sequencing depth and limit assay-specific biases, different laboratories used diverse techniques to prepare libraries and sequence TCR repertoires. Per donor, three plates each were used for CD4 naive and CD4 memory, two for CD8 naive, and one for CD8 memory. Each donor's leukapheresis produced roughly between roughly 0.9 and 8.9 billion PBMCs. The research as a whole found: The small number of donors limited the genetic and exposure-history diversity represented. Across a handful of donors, around 5% of naive CD4, around 3.5% of naive CD8, about 2.3% of memory CD4, and roughly 0.4% of memory CD8 clonotypes were shared. Based on pairwise subsampling, the degree of clonotype sharing among donors was expected to be affected by sequencing depth. Only blood was sampled, and tissue TCR repertoires likely differ from those in blood. Rarefaction of sorted-subset datasets indicated incomplete sequencing despite the large sequencing depth. Compared with non-shared clonotypes, the clonotypes found in all four sorted-subset donors had higher generation probabilities. Estimated clonotype richness was generally larger for naive than for memory subsets.

Healthy HIV-negative adults with no recently reported acute infections or vaccinations were included as donors. All donors were Caucasian adults living in Nashville, Tennessee, USA. CD4+ T cells were enriched by magnetic negative selection; naive cells were then positively selected on CD45RA, and the negative fraction formed the memory subset. After blood collection by leukapheresis, PBMCs were isolated using Ficoll-Histopaque density gradient centrifugation and then cryopreserved in the vapor phase of liquid nitrogen. Analytical flow cytometry was used to check the purity and quantity of each magnetically sorted T cell population. Genomic DNA was isolated from every sorted fraction and measured by UV absorbance on a Nanodrop 2000c. The clonotype comes from a man younger than 35 in good health. Some clones in this sample may be carry-over from other donors' samples. Sequencing was performed on memory CD4+ T cells from PBMCs. Reading the label with the study, this specimen's cell subset or site is: CD45RA-negative fraction.

In nucleotides, the sequence is TGTGCCAGCAGTTACCCACCCGGGACAGCCTACGAGCAGTACTTC. This yields the protein CASSYPPGTAYEQYF. The chain is made from TRBV6-6 and TRBJ2-7; 7 of the junction bases match TRBD1. The germline V gene (reference sequence) supplies CDR1 MNHNY and CDR2 SVGAGI. From the cysteine through the phenylalanine, the CDR3 covers 15 amino acids. Only the CDR3 portion is preserved as DNA: 45 bases, with reading frame beginning at the first base. V trim: 2 bases; J trim: 2 bases; unmatched bases: 6.